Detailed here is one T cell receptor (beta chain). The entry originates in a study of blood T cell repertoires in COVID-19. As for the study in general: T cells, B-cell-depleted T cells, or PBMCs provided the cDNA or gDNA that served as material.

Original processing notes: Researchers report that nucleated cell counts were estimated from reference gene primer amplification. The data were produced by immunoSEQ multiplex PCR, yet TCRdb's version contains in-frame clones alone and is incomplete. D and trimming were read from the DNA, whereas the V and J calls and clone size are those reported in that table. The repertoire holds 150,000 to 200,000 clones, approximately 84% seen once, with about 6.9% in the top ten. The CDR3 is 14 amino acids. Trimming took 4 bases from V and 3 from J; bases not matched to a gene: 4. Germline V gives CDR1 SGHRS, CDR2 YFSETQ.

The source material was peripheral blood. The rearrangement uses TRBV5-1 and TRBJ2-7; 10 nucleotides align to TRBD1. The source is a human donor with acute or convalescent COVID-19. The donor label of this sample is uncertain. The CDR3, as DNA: TGCGCCAGCAGCACGACAGGGGGCAACTACGAGCAGTACTTC. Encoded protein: CASSTTGGNYEQYF.